This entry lists 26 T cell receptor beta chains sequenced from one sample in a study of metastatic and nonmetastatic thyroid tumors. With MiXCR, TCRdb reprocessed the PCR reads. Here the sample spans about 31,000 clones, roughly 19% being singletons. Not a single patient had been given any form of treatment at any point before undergoing thyroid surgery. Sequencing was carried out using blood. The receptors derive from a female donor with papillary thyroid cancer or a benign thyroid nodule (not recorded which). Some clones in this sample may be carry-over from other donors' samples.

This clone was counted only a few times. This may arise from a read error, as a much more abundant clone is one base away. The chain uses TRBV2 and TRBJ2-5, with no clear D. The V end lost 10 bases, the J end lost 3 bases, and 18 bases lay between the germline ends. Germline assignment: CDR1 SNHLY and CDR2 FYNNEI. The CDR3 contains 14 residues. Here the CDR3 reads CANTLGPFEETQYF. CDR3 sequence (DNA): TGTGCCAACACCCTCGGACCCTTCGAAGAGACCCAGTACTTC.

This clone has a single count. The chain employs TRBV30 and TRBJ1-5, with a tentative D call TRBD1 (6 bases). V lost 5 bases and J lost 7, with 15 bases in between. Per germline, CDR1 GTSNPN and CDR2 SVGIG (reference sequence). The CDR3 length is 13 residues. CDR3 nucleotides: TGTGCCTGGGCCACACAGGGAGACCAGCCCCAGCATTTT. Its translation is CAWATQGDQPQHF.

This clone was seen repeatedly, ten times or more. This chain joins TRBV7-9 and TRBJ2-3, with 7 bases fitting TRBD2. The CDR3 has 15 amino acids. From germline, CDR1 is SEHNR and CDR2 FQNEAQ (reference sequence). V gave up 7 bases and J gave up 1 base; unmatched junction bases: 8. CDR3 sequence reads: CASTSSSGGTDTQYF. The CDR3 DNA reads TGTGCCAGCACCTCTTCCAGCGGGGGCACAGATACGCAGTATTTT.

This clone was seen more than once but under ten times. This may be a read error: a much more frequent sequence differs by one nucleotide. This is likely a read error, given that the CDR3 carries no conserved phenylalanine or tryptophan at its end. The chain joins TRBV5-8 to TRBJ1-6, with TRBD1 matching over 11 bases. V was clipped by 3 bases and J by 7 bases; unmatched bases: 6. CDR1 is SGHTS and CDR2 is YDEGEE in the germline V gene. The CDR3 has 16 residues. The CDR3 reads CASSWGQGVWNSPLHL. CDR3 nucleotide sequence: TGTGCCAGCAGCTGGGGACAGGGGGTATGGAATTCACCCCTCCACCTT.

This clone has just a few counts. This chain links TRBV6-5 with TRBJ2-1; 11 bases align to TRBD2. The CDR3 totals 13 residues. In germline, CDR1 is MNHEY, CDR2 SVGAGI. The J segment lost 10 bases and the V segment lost 6 bases, leaving 5 bases of the junction unmatched. The CDR3 spells CASSLAGGGEQFF. DNA for the CDR3: TGTGCCAGCAGCCTAGCGGGAGGCGGCGAGCAGTTCTTC.

The chain joins TRBV20-1 to TRBJ2-1; 10 bases match TRBD2. The CDR3 covers 15 residues. Germline CDR1 DFQATT, CDR2 SNEGSKA (reference sequence). V shed 3 bases and J 3 bases; nucleotides not matched to a gene: 5. In DNA, the CDR3 is TGCAGTGCTAGTGGGAGGACTAGCGGCTACAATGAGCAGTTCTTC. Amino acid sequence: CSASGRTSGYNEQFF.

The table lists this clone with many counts. The CDR3 region is CASSLERGQSSYEQYF. Written as DNA, the CDR3 is TGTGCCAGCAGCTTAGAACGAGGACAATCTTCCTACGAGCAGTACTTC. The V gene is TRBV11-1, the J gene TRBJ2-7, with a weak D call TRBD1 (5 bases). CDR1 is SGHAT and CDR2 is FQDESV in the germline V gene (reference sequence). Trimming cost V 1 base and J 1 base, with 14 bases left between them. This CDR3 is built from 16 residues.

This clone has ten or more counts. The chain couples TRBV19 to TRBJ1-1; the match to TRBD1 covers 7 bases. This CDR3 is 14 amino acids long. Trimming cost V 5 bases and J 2 bases; bases outside gene matches: 5. Germline assignment: CDR1 LNHDA and CDR2 SQIVND (reference sequence). CDR3 nucleotide sequence: TGTGCCAGTAGTCTCGGACAGGCCAACACTGAAGCTTTCTTT. Its translation is CASSLGQANTEAFF.

This clone was seen repeatedly, ten times or more. The gene calls are TRBV3-1 and TRBJ2-1, with TRBD2 matching 8 bases. Germline loops: CDR1 LGHDT, CDR2 YNNKEL (reference sequence). The junction had 6 bases not matched to a gene; V was cut back by 4 bases and J by 10 bases. The CDR3 consists of 13 residues. In nucleotides, the CDR3 is TGTGCCAGCAGCCTGACTAGCGCGGGGGAGCAGTTCTTC. Its translation: CASSLTSAGEQFF.

The rearrangement joins TRBV11-2 to TRBJ2-7; TRBD1 or TRBD2 may be the D gene (5 bases each). The germline V gene has CDR1 SGHAT and CDR2 FQNNGV. The CDR3 has 16 amino acids. Trimming shortened V by 5 bases and J by 6 bases, and 23 bases separated the two germline ends. CDR3 loop: CASSRIGTAPGSEQYF. The CDR3 nucleotides read TGTGCCAGCAGCCGGATCGGGACCGCGCCTGGTAGCGAGCAGTACTTC.

This clone was seen many times. The chain's CDR3 is CASSLTDSYNSPLHF. The CDR3 region has the DNA TGTGCCAGCAGCCTCACGGACTCCTATAATTCACCCCTCCACTTT. The chain couples TRBV9 to TRBJ1-6, with no clear D. Germline assignment: CDR1 SGDLS and CDR2 YYNGEE. CDR3 length equals 15 residues. Trimming cost V 4 bases and J 0 bases, with 8 bases left between them.

This clone was detected many times. CDR3 DNA sequence: TGTGCCTGGAGTAGTCGGGACTCCTTTACAGATACGCAGTATTTT. It is translated as CAWSSRDSFTDTQYF. V gene TRBV30 combines with J gene TRBJ2-3, with D possibly being TRBD2 (6 bases). The CDR3 totals 15 residues. The V end lost 2 bases, the J end lost 3 bases, and 15 bases lay between the germline ends. Germline V gives CDR1 GTSNPN, CDR2 SVGIG (reference sequence).

This clone was counted at least ten times. V is TRBV5-1 and J is TRBJ1-5; 10 bases line up with TRBD1. Trimming took 6 bases from V and 0 from J; bases not matched to a gene: 9. CDR1 is SGHRS, CDR2 YFSETQ, per germline. The CDR3 covers 17 residues. The CDR3 DNA reads as TGCGCCAGCACCCCGGACAGGGGGAGCCATAGCAATCAGCCCCAGCATTTT. Protein sequence: CASTPDRGSHSNQPQHF. The variable domain in full, completed from reference TRBV5-1 and TRBJ1-5, reads KAGVTQTPRYLIKTRGQQVTLSCSPISGHRSVSWYQQTPGQGLQFLFEYFSETQRNKGNFPGRFSGRQFSNSRSEMNVSTLELGDSALYLCASTPDRGSHSNQPQHFGDGTRLSIL.

This sequence joins TRBV30 and TRBJ1-1, with 10 bases aligning to TRBD1. Trimming cost V 7 bases and J 4 bases; bases outside gene matches: 9. Per germline, CDR1 GTSNPN and CDR2 SVGIG (reference sequence). The CDR3 length is 14 residues. This chain's CDR3 is CAFKKWDRGTEAFF. DNA of the CDR3: TGTGCCTTCAAGAAATGGGACAGGGGCACTGAAGCTTTCTTT.

The V and J genes are TRBV7-9 and TRBJ1-5, with D hard to call. The CDR3 is 12 residues long. Trimming removed 2 bases at V and 6 bases at J, with 5 bases between. In germline, CDR1 is SEHNR, CDR2 FQNEAQ (reference sequence). The CDR3 nucleotides read TGTGCCAGCAGCTTATTAGCTCAGCCCCAGCATTTT. Residues: CASSLLAQPQHF.

V usage is TRBV19 and J usage is TRBJ2-7; the match to TRBD1 covers 7 bases. The CDR3 contains 13 residues. Trimming cost V 2 bases and J 2 bases; bases outside gene matches: 0. The germline V gene encodes CDR1 LNHDA and CDR2 SQIVND (reference sequence). The CDR3 DNA follows: TGTGCCAGTAGTATACAGGGGGCCTACGAGCAGTACTTC. Translated: CASSIQGAYEQYF.

Comment on this clone: This CDR3 is missing its conserved last phenylalanine or tryptophan, likely due to a read error. The DNA is omitted, as the CDR3 cannot be located on it reliably, and the CDR3 follows TCRdb's listing. The V call is TRBV6-2 or TRBV6-3, the J call TRBJ1-3; TRBD1 reflects the table's D call only, with no check against the DNA. CDR1 and CDR2 from the germline V gene are MNHEY and SVGEGT. The CDR3 is made up of 16 amino acids, end residues included. The CDR3 protein is CASSYCGPGGRKHHIR.

This clone came up many times. The rearrangement links TRBV7-9 to TRBJ1-2; D possibly corresponds to TRBD1 (5 bases). V was clipped by 5 bases and J by 0 bases, with 13 bases between them. The CDR3 sequence is 15 residues long. Germline CDR1 SEHNR, CDR2 FQNEAQ (reference sequence). CDR3 in DNA: TGTGCCAGCAGCCAAGGGGCGGCAGCTAACTATGGCTACACCTTC. This sequence encodes CASSQGAAANYGYTF.

This clone was observed at least ten times. The chain combines TRBV7-9 with TRBJ2-5; D gene uncertain. CDR3 size: 16 residues. With 6 bases removed from V and 0 bases from J, the gap between germline ends came to 17 bases. Germline CDR1 and CDR2: SEHNR and FQNEAQ (reference sequence). CDR3 in amino acids: CASRGRVSWYQETQYF. The CDR3 DNA sequence: TGTGCCAGCAGGGGTAGGGTGTCCTGGTACCAAGAGACCCAGTACTTC.

This clone was seen ten or more times. V gene TRBV18 combines with J gene TRBJ2-3; D is undetermined. The CDR3 totals 13 residues. Germline CDR1 reads KGHSH; CDR2 reads LQKENI. Trimming pared 10 bases from V and 2 bases from J, leaving 13 bases between. CDR3 residues: CATNNRATDTQYF. For the CDR3, the DNA is TGTGCCACCAATAACCGGGCCACAGATACGCAGTATTTT. The full variable domain, completed using reference TRBV18 and TRBJ2-3, is NAGVMQNPRHLVRRRGQEARLRCSPMKGHSHVYWYRQLPEEGLKFMVYLQKENIIDESGMPKERFSAEFPKEGPSILRIQQVVRGDSAAYFCATNNRATDTQYFGPGTRLTVL.

The chain uses TRBV12-5 and TRBJ1-5; D gene uncertain. V was clipped by 5 bases and J by 4 bases, with 12 bases between them. The CDR3 has 14 amino acids. Germline-derived CDR1 and CDR2 are LGHNT and FRNRAP. CDR3 nucleotides: TGTGCTAGTGGTCTGGCGGGTTCAAATCAGCCCCAGCATTTT. This encodes CASGLAGSNQPQHF.

Ten or more counts support this clone. V usage is TRBV7-9 and J usage is TRBJ1-1, with 10 bases fitting TRBD1. Germline CDR1 SEHNR, CDR2 FQNEAQ (reference sequence). V dropped 1 base and J dropped 3; count of bases not matched to a gene: 2. This CDR3 is built from 15 residues. CDR3 coding DNA: TGTGCCAGCAGCTTAGTAGGACAGGGGGACACTGAAGCTTTCTTT. Protein: CASSLVGQGDTEAFF.

In its sample, this clone was seen many times. V and J are TRBV6-1 and TRBJ1-3; D is unclear. Germline CDR1 and CDR2: MNHNS and SASEGT. CDR3 length: 14 amino acids. Trimming cost V 6 bases and J 0 bases, with 9 bases left between them. For the CDR3, the DNA is TGTGCCAGCAGCGACGCTTACTCTGGAAACACCATATATTTT. It translates to CASSDAYSGNTIYF.

This clone has at least ten counts. This chain links TRBV7-2 with TRBJ2-7; D is uncertain. This CDR3 spans 13 amino acids. Trimming shortened V by 5 bases and J by 1 base, and 9 bases separated the two germline ends. Germline assignment: CDR1 SGHTA and CDR2 FQGNSA. As DNA, the CDR3 is TGTGCCAGCAGCCCCGGAGTGTCCTACGAGCAGTACTTC. Amino acid sequence: CASSPGVSYEQYF.

There are a few counts of this clone. This chain joins TRBV6-2 or TRBV6-3 and TRBJ2-1; 12 bases fit TRBD2. The CDR3 loop spans 15 amino acids. CDR1 and CDR2 (germline): MNHEY, SVGEGT. Trimming took 7 bases from V and 9 from J; bases not matched to a gene: 10. CDR3 in amino acids: CASITPPTSGGEQFF. The CDR3 DNA follows: TGTGCCAGCATTACCCCCCCGACTAGCGGGGGTGAGCAGTTCTTC.

This clone is a singleton in its sample. V gene TRBV14 combines with J gene TRBJ1-5; TRBD1 is a possible D gene (5 bases). The length of the CDR3 is 15 residues. V gave up 0 bases and J gave up 2 bases, with 8 bases separating them. Germline CDR1 is SGHDN and CDR2 is FVKESK. The CDR3 sequence: CASSQDRAGNQPQHF. The CDR3 DNA sequence: TGTGCCAGCAGCCAAGACAGGGCGGGCAATCAGCCCCAGCATTTT.